This T cell receptor (beta chain) was documented in a study of blood T cell repertoires in COVID-19 (dated by TCRdb to the early 2020s). For context, the study as a whole: Samples covering the acute and convalescent phases of COVID-19 were provided by collaborators in the United States, Italy and Spain. A de-identified subject ID, COVID-19 status, age in years and sex were almost always included in the sample metadata. Where HLA class I and class II types were available, the types were taken from metadata supplied by the sample provider, not from assay-based typing. Samples were obtained from the ongoing ImmuneRACE study (first 160 participants) and from approximately 1,200 subjects provided by 6 global collaborators. Deeply sampled blood TCRbeta repertoires from subjects exposed to, actively infected with, or recovered from COVID-19 were included in the dataset. The material from the prospective study consisted of cDNA or gDNA derived from T cells, B-cell-depleted T cells, or PBMCs. The repertoires were released in a freely available public database intended as a resource for research on the immune response to SARS-CoV-2.

TCRbeta CDR3 regions were amplified from genomic DNA using the immunoSEQ Assay, a bias-controlled multiplex PCR. In the source study's methods: The number of nucleated cells in each sample was estimated by amplification of reference gene primers within the assay. Sequence reads were collapsed and filtered to measure the absolute abundance of every unique TCRbeta CDR3 rearrangement. For each sample, productive Simpson clonality was calculated by taking the square root of Simpson's diversity index across productive rearrangements. The source is immuneACCESS, and TCRdb retained only in-frame sequences with V and J called. Part of the clones is not carried over; for the studies checked, unresolved V genes explain less than half of this, and the remainder is unexplained. The DNA was the basis for D and trimming; V, J and clone size are from that table. The sample profile shows 120,000 or so clones; over 75% of them were found once. The ten largest make up approximately 28% of the sample.

From a lookup of the germline V gene, CDR1 and CDR2 are ENHRY and SYGVKD. The CDR3 starts with the cysteine, ends with the phenylalanine, and has 15 residues. CDR3 DNA is the only sequence kept; it has 45 bases, read in frame from the first base. Cut back by 3 bases and 8 bases, the V and J ends lie 17 bases apart. The collaborating institutions used their own protocols to collect whole blood in K2EDTA tubes. For TCRbeta analysis, collaborators shipped samples as frozen whole blood, isolated PBMCs, or DNA extracted from either of those sample types. In this sample, this clone turned up once. Its antigen remains undetermined. No base-level quality is on record; no much larger clone is a single base apart. Beyond this particular receptor, the publication reports: Clinical and demographic metadata were provided uncurated, with the amount varying by source and participant.

The sequence derives from a man between 65 and 85 years old with active or convalescent COVID-19. Sequences were obtained from peripheral blood. This chain is built from TRBV10-3 and TRBJ2-1; the D gene identity is not certain. The CDR3 region: CAISDHNIPSDEQFF. In nucleotides, the sequence is TGTGCCATCAGTGATCATAACATACCGAGCGATGAGCAGTTCTTC.